Below are 23 T cell receptor beta chains sequenced from a single sample in a study of CD8+ T cells in alopecia areata. The treatment is: oral pan-JAK inhibitor, 5-10 mg twice daily. Sequencing used cDNA as its template, made by extracting RNA and reverse transcribing it. Generated by immunoSEQ multiplex PCR, the TCRdb table keeps only in-frame clones and is missing some. The sample lists 90,000 to 150,000 clones, 50% to 75% occurring once. The specimen comprised CD8+ T cells sorted from blood, sampled at week 4, from a patient treated with tofacitinib. These receptors came from a human donor with alopecia areata.

This clone has more than one count but fewer than ten. V and J are TRBV30 and TRBJ2-2; TRBD2 is a possible D gene (6 bases). The CDR3 totals 12 residues. Germline assignment: CDR1 GTSNPN and CDR2 SVGIG (reference sequence). The V gene lost 5 bases and the J gene lost 8 bases, with 12 bases spanning the gap. The CDR3 spells CAWGPGTGELFF. In DNA form, the CDR3 reads TGTGCCTGGGGCCCAGGGACTGGGGAGCTGTTTTTT.

This chain links TRBV27 with TRBJ2-7; 9 bases match TRBD2. The germline V gene has CDR1 MNHEY and CDR2 SMNVEV (reference sequence). The CDR3 consists of 15 residues. The V gene end was trimmed by 4 bases and the J gene end by 4 bases; junction bases not matched to a gene: 8. Written as DNA, the CDR3 is TGTGCCAGCAGTTCCCTAGCGGGGAGCGGGTACGAGCAGTACTTC. This sequence encodes CASSSLAGSGYEQYF.

This clone came up a few times. The chain employs TRBV30 and TRBJ1-4, with 12 bases aligning to TRBD1. Trimming removed 7 bases from V and 8 bases from J; junction bases left unmatched: 11. This CDR3 spans 15 amino acids. Germline values: CDR1 GTSNPN, CDR2 SVGIG (reference sequence). CDR3 in DNA: TGTGCCTACAATGACCGGGACAGGGGGCGCGAAAAACTGTTTTTT. Translation: CAYNDRDRGREKLFF.

This clone has a count of ten or more. Since a far larger clone is one base different, this is likely a read error. The rearrangement joins TRBV4-3 to TRBJ2-2; the D gene is possibly TRBD1 (6 bases). Germline CDR1 is LGHNA and CDR2 is YSLEER. The CDR3 sequence is 15 residues long. V dropped 4 bases and J dropped 5 bases, with 14 bases sitting between them. CDR3 sequence reads: CASSLSGTQTGELFF. CDR3 in DNA: TGCGCCAGCAGCCTATCCGGGACACAGACCGGGGAGCTGTTTTTT.

This rearrangement joins TRBV30 to TRBJ1-2; 7 bases are a match to TRBD1. The CDR3 is made up of 13 amino acids. V lost 3 bases to trimming and J lost 5 bases; unmatched junction nucleotides: 6. The germline V gene encodes CDR1 GTSNPN and CDR2 SVGIG (reference sequence). The CDR3 is CAWSEGTDYGYTF. The CDR3 bases are TGTGCCTGGAGCGAAGGGACAGATTATGGCTACACCTTC.

V usage is TRBV12-5 and J usage is TRBJ2-7; weak D call: TRBD2 (6 bases). Trimming removed 0 bases from V and 7 bases from J, with 10 bases in between. Germline loops: CDR1 LGHNT, CDR2 FRNRAP. There are 13 residues in the CDR3. For the CDR3, the DNA is TGTGCTAGTGGTTTGGTAGGCCGGGAGGAGCAGTACTTC. This encodes CASGLVGREEQYF.

The V gene is TRBV6-5, the J gene TRBJ2-3; D gene uncertain. The CDR3 is 12 residues long. V dropped 5 bases and J dropped 5 bases, with 8 bases sitting between them. CDR1 and CDR2 (germline): MNHEY, SVGAGI. CDR3 protein: CASSGDRDTQYF. For the CDR3, the DNA is TGTGCCAGCAGTGGGGATAGAGATACGCAGTATTTT.

This clone was detected once. The V gene is TRBV6-5, the J gene TRBJ2-7; no clear D gene. The CDR3 extends over 14 amino acids. Germline V gene lookup returns CDR1 MNHEY and CDR2 SVGAGI. Deletions cut 0 bases from V and 3 bases from J, with 9 bases between. Written as DNA, the CDR3 is TGTGCCAGCAGTTACTCCGGACGGTTCTACGAGCAGTACTTC. As protein: CASSYSGRFYEQYF.

The chain joins TRBV7-9 to TRBJ2-7; D not resolved. The CDR3 length is 14 residues. Between the trimmed V and J ends, which lost 1 base and 4 bases, there was a span of 11 bases. Germline V lookup: CDR1 SEHNR, CDR2 FQNEAQ (reference sequence). This CDR3 reads CASSLGTPRYEQYF. DNA for the CDR3: TGTGCCAGCAGCTTAGGGACCCCCCGTTACGAGCAGTACTTC. Complete variable domain (other parts from reference TRBV7-9 and TRBJ2-7): DTGVSQNPRHKITKRGQNVTFRCDPISEHNRLYWYRQTLGQGPEFLTYFQNEAQLEKSRLLSDRFSAERPKGSFSTLEIQRTEQGDSAMYLCASSLGTPRYEQYFGPGTRLTVT.

The chain uses TRBV30 and TRBJ1-1, with no clear D. The length of the CDR3 is 13 residues. Germline V lookup: CDR1 GTSNPN, CDR2 SVGIG (reference sequence). Deletions cut 0 bases from V and 4 bases from J, with 9 bases between. CDR3 nucleotide sequence: TGTGCCTGGAGTGTAATTGAGGGCACTGAAGCTTTCTTT. It codes for CAWSVIEGTEAFF.

A note on this clone: The same CDR3 can be traced to other DNA sequences in this sample. The rearrangement joins TRBV30 to TRBJ1-1; tentative D call: TRBD1 (5 bases). The V gene's germline CDR1 is GTSNPN and CDR2 SVGIG (reference sequence). The CDR3 covers 14 residues. The V end was cut by 0 bases, the J end by 0 bases, with 8 bases between. The CDR3 here is CAWSVGGMNTEAFF. The CDR3 DNA sequence: TGTGCCTGGAGTGTGGGGGGAATGAACACTGAAGCTTTCTTT.

The chain joins TRBV7-8 to TRBJ1-1; D is possibly TRBD1 (5 bases). The V end was cut by 1 base, the J end by 11 bases, with 17 bases between. Germline loops: CDR1 SGHVS, CDR2 FQNEAQ. This CDR3 spans 14 amino acids. The CDR3 region is CASSLEGLGASAFF. The DNA of the CDR3 is TGTGCCAGCAGCTTAGAAGGTCTCGGGGCTAGCGCTTTCTTT.

The chain recombines TRBV1 with TRBJ2-5; no DNA check was done on the table's D call, TRBD1. TRBV1 is classified as a pseudogene. The CDR3 consists of 16 residues. DNA of the CDR3: TGCACCAGCAGCTTCGCCCGGCAGGTCCGGCAAGAGACCCAGTACTTC. Its translation: CTSSFARQVRQETQYF.

The chain couples TRBV2 to TRBJ1-5, with no clear D. The CDR3 is 16 residues long. Germline assignment: CDR1 SNHLY and CDR2 FYNNEI. Between the trimmed V and J ends, which lost 3 bases and 0 bases, there was a span of 12 bases. The CDR3 nucleotides are TGTGCCAGCAGTGAGTATCAGCGGGATAGCAATCAGCCCCAGCATTTT. It codes for CASSEYQRDSNQPQHF.

This clone occurred a few times. The J gene is TRBJ2-1, the V gene TRBV25-1; 7 bases agree with TRBD1. This CDR3 contains 15 residues. The V gene end was trimmed by 5 bases and the J gene end by 6 bases; junction bases not matched to a gene: 10. Germline CDR1 MGHDK, CDR2 SYGVNS. The CDR3 here is CASSPRGIRPNEQFF. CDR3 DNA: TGTGCCAGCAGTCCCAGGGGGATCCGACCCAATGAGCAGTTCTTC.

This clone was observed a handful of times. The chain couples TRBV28 to TRBJ2-5; no clear D gene. The CDR3 consists of 10 residues. V was cut by 8 bases and J by 5 bases, with 6 bases left in between. Germline values: CDR1 MDHEN, CDR2 SYDVKM. The CDR3 here is CASGVETQYF. DNA of the CDR3: TGTGCCAGCGGGGTGGAGACCCAGTACTTC. The variable domain in full, completed from reference TRBV28 and TRBJ2-5, reads DVKVTQSSRYLVKRTGEKVFLECVQDMDHENMFWYRQDPGLGLRLIYFSYDVKMKEKGDIPEGYSVSREKKERFSLILESASTNQTSMYLCASGVETQYFGPGTRLLVL.

The rearrangement uses TRBV4-1 and TRBJ1-6, with D possibly matching TRBD1 (5 bases). Germline V lookup: CDR1 MGHRA, CDR2 YSYEKL. The CDR3 extends over 14 amino acids. V lost 1 base and J lost 10, with 11 bases in between. CDR3 sequence: CASSQGTGRSPLHF. In DNA form, the CDR3 reads TGCGCCAGCAGCCAAGGAACGGGACGGTCACCCCTCCACTTT.

J is TRBJ2-3 and V is TRBV10-3; D remains ambiguous. CDR1 and CDR2 from the germline V gene are ENHRY and SYGVKD. V lost 6 bases and J lost 4, with 5 bases in between. There are 11 residues in the CDR3. CDR3 sequence: CAIRDADTQYF. CDR3 DNA: TGTGCCATCAGGGATGCAGATACGCAGTATTTT.

The chain joins TRBV28 to TRBJ2-1, with unresolved D. Trimming removed 3 bases from V and 5 bases from J, with 17 bases in between. The CDR3 is 16 residues long. Looked up from germline, CDR1 is MDHEN and CDR2 is SYDVKM. The CDR3 nucleotides are TGTGCCAGCAGTTTTCAGTTGAAGGGTGTCGACAATGAGCAGTTCTTC. Translating it yields CASSFQLKGVDNEQFF.

The J gene is TRBJ1-6, the V gene TRBV27, with a possible D match to TRBD1 (5 bases). The CDR3 covers 16 residues. Trimming took off 2 bases at V and 5 bases at J, with 13 bases between the two ends. CDR1 and CDR2 (germline): MNHEY, SMNVEV (reference sequence). CDR3 protein: CASSLRSAGHNSPLHF. The CDR3 DNA reads TGTGCCAGCAGTTTACGTTCGGCGGGACATAATTCACCCCTCCACTTT.

CDR3 sequence reads: CAWSMGFSYEQYF. CDR3 nucleotide sequence: TGTGCCTGGAGTATGGGATTCTCCTACGAGCAGTACTTC. The rearrangement joins TRBV30 to TRBJ2-7, with no clear D. Germline CDR1 and CDR2: GTSNPN and SVGIG (reference sequence). The V end lost 2 bases, the J end lost 0 bases, and 8 bases lay between the germline ends. The CDR3 is 13 residues long. Full variable domain (remainder filled in from reference TRBV30 and TRBJ2-7): SQTIHQWPATLVQPVGSPLSLECTVEGTSNPNLYWYRQAAGRGLQLLFYSVGIGQISSEVPQNLSASRPQDRQFILSSKKLLLSDSGFYLCAWSMGFSYEQYFGPGTRLTVT.

V is TRBV7-9 and J is TRBJ2-5; TRBD2 matches at 14 bases. The germline V gene has CDR1 SEHNR and CDR2 FQNEAQ (reference sequence). With V trimmed by 5 bases and J by 1 base, 9 bases remained unmatched. The CDR3 runs to 18 residues. The CDR3 sequence: CASSAPGLAGAPQETQYF. DNA of the CDR3: TGTGCCAGCAGCGCTCCGGGACTAGCGGGGGCCCCCCAAGAGACCCAGTACTTC.

The chain carries TRBV15 and TRBJ1-5; no firm D call. Germline lookup yields CDR1 LNHNV and CDR2 YYDKDF (reference sequence). There are 12 residues in the CDR3. Trimming stripped 4 bases from V and 2 bases from J, with 3 bases between. CDR3 region: CATSTGNQPQHF. CDR3 DNA: TGTGCCACCAGCACGGGCAATCAGCCCCAGCATTTT.